The rows below give T cell receptor beta chains drawn from one sample of a study of blood T cell repertoires in COVID-19. Libraries were prepared by immunoSEQ multiplex PCR; TCRdb keeps only in-frame clonotypes and omits some of them. The sample shows 20,000 to 25,000 clones, around three quarters of them seen only once. The material sequenced was peripheral blood. These receptors were obtained from a man in his sixties with active COVID-19. Both conserved end residues are part of each CDR3. A D gene is named only where the DNA matches it firmly. Some rows have no size entry. The others give once, few or many, or a class for an expanded clone.

clone_size	v_call	j_call	d_call	cdr3_nt	cdr3_aa
.	TRBV3-1/TRBV3-2	TRBJ2-1	.	TGTGCCAGCAGCCAAGGAAGGACAACCAACAATGAGCAGTTCTTC	CASSQGRTTNNEQFF
.	TRBV5-1	TRBJ2-1	TRBD2	TGCGCCAGCAGCGCCGCCGGGACTAGCGGGAGCGATGAGCAGTTCTTC	CASSAAGTSGSDEQFF
.	TRBV3-1/TRBV3-2	TRBJ2-5	.	TGTGCCAGCAGCCAAGGAACCGGGACCCAGTACTTC	CASSQGTGTQYF
.	TRBV25-1	TRBJ2-1	TRBD2	TGTGCCAGCAGTAGGACTAGCGGCTCCTACAATGAGCAGTTCTTC	CASSRTSGSYNEQFF
.	TRBV21-1	TRBJ2-5	.	TGTGCCAGCAGCAAAGGAGCGGGAGTATCGGAGACCCAGTACTTC	CASSKGAGVSETQYF
.	TRBV12-3/TRBV12-4	TRBJ2-7	.	TGTGCCAGCAGCCCGGACAAAACCTACGAGCAGTACTTC	CASSPDKTYEQYF
.	TRBV2	TRBJ2-3	.	TGTGCCAGCAGCAAGAGGGACAAAGCAGATACGCAGTATTTT	CASSKRDKADTQYF
.	TRBV7-7	TRBJ2-2	TRBD2	TGTGCTAGCAGCTTAGTAGTTAGCGGGAGGCGTACCGGGGAGCTGTTTTTT	CASSLVVSGRRTGELFF
.	TRBV30	TRBJ1-2	.	TGTGCCTGGACCCCCGGGATCGGGGGCTACACCTTC	CAWTPGIGGYTF
.	TRBV6-5	TRBJ2-1	.	TGTGCCAGCAGTTACTCGATGGGCTACTCCTACAATGAGCAGTTCTTC	CASSYSMGYSYNEQFF
.	TRBV27	TRBJ2-1	.	TGTGCCAGCAGTCCGTTAGCGGTCTCCTACAATGAGCAGTTCTTC	CASSPLAVSYNEQFF
.	TRBV28	TRBJ2-1	TRBD2	TGTGCCAGCAGTTTCCCCGGACTAGCGGGAGGGGGCAATGAGCAGTTCTTC	CASSFPGLAGGGNEQFF
.	TRBV4-1	TRBJ2-7	.	TGCGCCAGCAGCCGGGCGGAGGCAAACGAGCAGTACTTC	CASSRAEANEQYF
.	TRBV15	TRBJ1-1	.	TGTGCCACGTCAGTCGGGACTGAAGCTTTCTTT	CATSVGTEAFF
.	TRBV7-9	TRBJ2-5	TRBD1	TGTGCCAGCAGCTCGCCGGGACAGGGGACCCAGTACTTC	CASSSPGQGTQYF
.	TRBV27	TRBJ1-5	TRBD1	TGTGCCAGCAGTTTTGGGACAGGGATTAATCAGCCCCAGCATTTT	CASSFGTGINQPQHF
.	TRBV15	TRBJ2-1	TRBD2	TGTGCCACCAGCATGGGACTAGCGGCGAGCTCCTACAATGAGCAGTTCTTC	CATSMGLAASSYNEQFF
.	TRBV3-1/TRBV3-2	TRBJ1-5	.	TGTGCCAGCAGCCAGGCCTCAACTCAGGGACAACGGAATCAGCCCCAGCATTTT	CASSQASTQGQRNQPQHF
.	TRBV5-1	TRBJ2-7	.	TGCGCCAGCAGCTTGTTGGGGACGGGGGCCTACGAGCAGTACTTC	CASSLLGTGAYEQYF
.	TRBV5-1	TRBJ2-3	TRBD2	TGCGCCAGCAGCTTGGCCGCGGGGGGCACAGATACGCAGTATTTT	CASSLAAGGTDTQYF
few	TRBV13	TRBJ1-2	.	TGTGCCAGCAGCGCTCAGATGTATCGCTATGGCTACACCTTC	CASSAQMYRYGYTF
.	TRBV6-5	TRBJ2-7	TRBD1	TGTGCCAGCAGACCTCCCGTAGGGGGCCCCTACGAGCAGTACTTC	CASRPPVGGPYEQYF
.	TRBV18	TRBJ2-1	TRBD2	TGTGCCAGCACCCCGGGGATAGCGGGCGGCGGGTACAATGAGCAGTTCTTC	CASTPGIAGGGYNEQFF
.	TRBV5-6	TRBJ2-7	.	TGTGCCAGCAGCCCCCGGGACATGGGCCTTGGGATCTCCTACGAGCAGTACTTC	CASSPRDMGLGISYEQYF
.	TRBV13	TRBJ2-1	TRBD2	TGTGCCAGCAGGGATCTAGCGGGAGGGTCTGAGCAGTTCTTC	CASRDLAGGSEQFF
.	TRBV10-3	TRBJ2-1	.	TGTGCCATCAGAACAGGGGGGGAGCGGGAAAAGGGAGGGCCCTCCTACAATGAGCAGTTCTTC	CAIRTGGEREKGGPSYNEQFF
medium-sized	TRBV7-9	TRBJ1-2	.	TGTGCCAGCAGCGAGGGACTGCTTGATGGCTACACCTTC	CASSEGLLDGYTF
.	TRBV19	TRBJ2-3	TRBD1	TGTGCCAGTAGTATACCCGGGACAGGGGGCCGATCGGATACGCAGTATTTT	CASSIPGTGGRSDTQYF
.	TRBV11-3	TRBJ1-1	TRBD1	TGTGCCAGCAGACACACGACAGGGACTCCAGAAGCTTTCTTT	CASRHTTGTPEAFF
few	TRBV9	TRBJ2-5	.	TGTGCCAGCAGCCCAGGACTATACCAAGAGACCCAGTACTTC	CASSPGLYQETQYF
.	TRBV7-2	TRBJ2-7	TRBD2	TGTGCCAGCAGCTCTAGGGCGGGGGGCGCGGGAGGATCCTACGAGCAGTACTTC	CASSSRAGGAGGSYEQYF
once	TRBV15	TRBJ2-3	TRBD2	TGTGCCACCGGACTAGCGGGAGGGGATACGCAGTATTTT	CATGLAGGDTQYF
few	TRBV19	TRBJ2-7	TRBD2	TGTGCCAGTAGTATTCTCGGCGGGAGCTCCTACGAGCAGTACTTC	CASSILGGSSYEQYF
.	TRBV29-1	TRBJ2-7	.	TGCAGCGTTCGGTATAACTACGAGCAGTACTTC	CSVRYNYEQYF
once	TRBV2	TRBJ2-2	.	TGTGCCAGCTTAACAGATCGAATGGGCGGGGAGCTGTTTTTT	CASLTDRMGGELFF
many	TRBV6-1	TRBJ1-1	.	TGTGCCAGCAGTGAAGGGTGGCAGTTGAACACTGAAGCTTTCTTT	CASSEGWQLNTEAFF
.	TRBV6-2/TRBV6-3	TRBJ2-7	.	TGTGCCAGCAGTTTACCCTTATCAGGGGTTCGGGTCTACGAGCAGTACTTC	CASSLPLSGVRVYEQYF
.	TRBV7-6	TRBJ2-3	TRBD2	TGTGCCAGCAGCTTAGGCACTAGCGGGAGCACAGATACGCAGTATTTT	CASSLGTSGSTDTQYF
.	TRBV6-2/TRBV6-3	TRBJ2-7	TRBD2	TGTGCCAGCAGCGAGGGACTAGCGTTGGGGGAGCAGTACTTC	CASSEGLALGEQYF
.	TRBV6-4	TRBJ1-1	.	TGTGCCAGCGACCCGGGGGGGTGGACTGAAGCTTTCTTT	CASDPGGWTEAFF
.	TRBV5-6	TRBJ2-3	TRBD1	TGTGCCAGCAGCTCCCAGGGGGTGACAGATACGCAGTATTTT	CASSSQGVTDTQYF
once	TRBV5-6	TRBJ1-2	.	TGTGCCAGCAGCTTCGCGGGTGGTGGCTACACCTTC	CASSFAGGGYTF
once	TRBV18	TRBJ2-5	.	TGTGCCAGCTCACCAGTTCGGGGAAGTCAAGAGACCCAGTACTTC	CASSPVRGSQETQYF
.	TRBV7-2	TRBJ2-5	TRBD1	TGTGCCAGCAGCTTAGTCGGTCGACAGGGTCTGGAGACCCAGTACTTC	CASSLVGRQGLETQYF